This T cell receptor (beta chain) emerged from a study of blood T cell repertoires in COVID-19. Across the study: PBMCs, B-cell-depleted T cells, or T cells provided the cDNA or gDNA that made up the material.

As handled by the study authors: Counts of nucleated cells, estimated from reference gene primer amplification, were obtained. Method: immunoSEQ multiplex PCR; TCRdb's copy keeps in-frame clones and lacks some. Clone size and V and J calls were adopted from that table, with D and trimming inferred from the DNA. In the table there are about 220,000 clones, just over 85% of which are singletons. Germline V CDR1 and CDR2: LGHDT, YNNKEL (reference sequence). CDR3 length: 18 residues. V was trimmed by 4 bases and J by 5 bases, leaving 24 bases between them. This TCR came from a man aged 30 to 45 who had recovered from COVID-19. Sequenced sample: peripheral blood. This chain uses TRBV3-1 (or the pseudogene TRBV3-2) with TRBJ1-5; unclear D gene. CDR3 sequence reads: CASSPFGEHVGPDQPQHF. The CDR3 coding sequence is TGTGCCAGCAGCCCTTTCGGGGAACATGTTGGACCGGATCAGCCCCAGCATTTT.